The 28 T cell receptor beta chains in this list originate from one sample, sequenced in a study of patients and donors after allogeneic stem cell transplantation. TCRdb recomputed calls from the RT-PCR reads with MiXCR, one row per CDR3 protein. The sample lists more than 850,000 distinct CDR3 sequences; more than 15% were seen once. The sequenced sample was blood, either unsorted or a sorted T cell fraction (not recorded which). The receptors originated from a human donor who was either an allogeneic HSCT recipient or a stem cell or donor lymphocyte infusion donor (not recorded which). It is not recorded whose cells these are; they may come from a transplant donor.

This clonotype showed up just a few times. The chain couples TRBV10-3 to TRBJ2-7; 8 bases align to TRBD2. V trimming: 10 bases; J trimming: 5 bases; junction bases outside the gene matches: 13. This CDR3 contains 14 residues. CDR1 and CDR2 from the germline V gene are ENHRY and SYGVKD. The CDR3 spells CATGMTSAPDEQYF. In nucleotides, the CDR3 is TGTGCCACGGGGATGACTAGCGCCCCAGACGAGCAGTACTTC.

The chain is built from TRBV2 and TRBJ2-7, with 7 bases aligning to TRBD1. This CDR3 is built from 15 residues. V lost 6 bases, J lost 1 base, and 9 bases stayed unmatched. Germline loops: CDR1 SNHLY, CDR2 FYNNEI. This CDR3 is CASSRDRVVSYEQYF. Here the CDR3 DNA reads TGTGCCAGCAGCCGCGACAGGGTGGTGTCCTACGAGCAGTACTTC.

This chain joins TRBV2 and TRBJ2-3, with unresolved D. This CDR3 has 10 residues. Germline CDR1 and CDR2: SNHLY and FYNNEI. V was cut by 7 bases and J by 4 bases, with 3 bases left in between. CDR3 in DNA: TGTGCCAGCAATCCAGATACGCAGTATTTT. As protein: CASNPDTQYF. Based on the CDR3 plus reference TRBV2 and TRBJ2-3, the full variable domain is EPEVTQTPSHQVTQMGQEVILRCVPISNHLYFYWYRQILGQKVEFLVSFYNNEISEKSEIFDDQFSVERPDGSNFTLKIRSTKLEDSAMYFCASNPDTQYFGPGTRLTVL.

The chain links TRBV5-1 to TRBJ1-2; maybe TRBD1 (6 bases). This CDR3 region has 14 residues. V was trimmed by 0 bases and J by 7 bases, leaving 13 bases between them. Germline V gives CDR1 SGHRS, CDR2 YFSETQ. The CDR3 nucleotides are TGCGCCAGCAGCTTGGCGATAGGGGGGTTTGGCTACACCTTC. It yields the protein CASSLAIGGFGYTF.

This clonotype was detected ten times or more. The gene calls are TRBV7-9 and TRBJ1-2; D is possibly TRBD1 (6 bases). V gave up 5 bases and J gave up 4 bases, with 23 bases separating them. The CDR3 is made up of 17 amino acids. The germline CDR1 and CDR2 sequences are SEHNR and FQNEAQ (reference sequence). As DNA, the CDR3 is TGTGCCAGCAGCCCACGACAAATAGGGGGAACCCCCTATGGCTACACCTTC. Amino acids: CASSPRQIGGTPYGYTF.

The genes are TRBV4-1 and TRBJ1-1; no reliable D call. Trimming shortened V by 3 bases and J by 6 bases, and 8 bases separated the two germline ends. This CDR3 contains 12 residues. Germline V gene data show CDR1 as MGHRA and CDR2 as YSYEKL. The DNA for the CDR3 is TGCGCCAGCAGCCATTCTGGGGCTGAAGCTTTCTTT. This gives the protein CASSHSGAEAFF.

The table lists this clonotype with a count of one. This chain uses TRBV4-1 with TRBJ2-5, with a possible D match to TRBD2 (6 bases). Trimming removed 4 bases from V and 7 bases from J, with 22 bases in between. The CDR3 runs to 16 residues. The germline gives CDR1 MGHRA, CDR2 YSYEKL. The CDR3 DNA reads as TGCGCCAGCAGCCCGAGATCACCGCAAATCGGGGGGACCCAGTACTTC. Protein: CASSPRSPQIGGTQYF.

There are many counts of this clonotype. The genes are TRBV4-3 and TRBJ1-1, with D uncertain. The CDR3 is 15 residues long. V lost 0 bases and J 6 bases, leaving 14 bases between the germline ends. The V gene's germline CDR1 is LGHNA and CDR2 YSLEER. In DNA form, the CDR3 reads TGCGCCAGCAGCCAAGATCTCTCGGGATGGGCTGAAGCTTTCTTT. Amino acids: CASSQDLSGWAEAFF.

In its sample, this clonotype was seen a few times. The chain employs TRBV6-2 or TRBV6-3 and TRBJ2-1, with 9 bases identical to TRBD2. J gave up 7 bases and V 6 bases, and 16 bases lay outside the gene matches. The CDR3 totals 17 residues. The germline V gene has CDR1 MNHEY and CDR2 SVGEGT. CDR3 nucleotide sequence: TGTGCCAGCAGCTTATCCTCTCGCGGGGGGGGTAAGAATGAGCAGTTCTTC. Translated, it gives CASSLSSRGGGKNEQFF.

This clonotype came up a few times. The chain recombines TRBV20-1 with TRBJ2-3; 8 positions agree with TRBD2. CDR1 is DFQATT, CDR2 SNEGSKA, per germline (reference sequence). CDR3 length: 16 residues. J lost 3 bases, V lost 2 bases, and 10 bases had no gene match. CDR3 loop: CSARPVSGVKTDTQYF. The CDR3 region has the DNA TGCAGTGCTAGACCCGTTAGCGGGGTCAAAACAGATACGCAGTATTTT.

This clonotype was seen only a few times. The V and J genes are TRBV11-1 and TRBJ2-3, with TRBD2 identical over 7 bases. Per germline, CDR1 SGHAT and CDR2 FQDESV (reference sequence). Trimming at V came to 3 bases and at J to 2 bases, leaving 14 bases not matched to a gene. CDR3 length equals 18 residues. The CDR3 sequence is CASSFRREFGRNTDTQYF. CDR3 DNA: TGTGCCAGCAGCTTCAGGCGGGAGTTTGGAAGGAACACAGATACGCAGTATTTT.

The V call is TRBV7-9, the J call TRBJ1-3; D perhaps matches TRBD1 (5 bases). Trimming took off 11 bases at V and 1 base at J, with 9 bases between the two ends. Germline CDR1 and CDR2: SEHNR and FQNEAQ (reference sequence). The CDR3 is 12 residues long. CDR3 coding DNA: TGTGCCTCAGGGCAGTCTGGAAACACCATATATTTT. Translating it yields CASGQSGNTIYF. Together with reference TRBV7-9 and TRBJ1-3, the CDR3 gives the full variable domain: DTGVSQNPRHKITKRGQNVTFRCDPISEHNRLYWYRQTLGQGPEFLTYFQNEAQLEKSRLLSDRFSAERPKGSFSTLEIQRTEQGDSAMYLCASGQSGNTIYFGEGSWLTVV.

This clonotype was found a few times. CDR3: CASSLGQIASEAFF. CDR3 coding DNA: TGCGCCAGCAGCTTGGGACAGATAGCATCGGAAGCTTTCTTT. This sequence joins TRBV5-1 and TRBJ1-1; tentatively, D is TRBD1 (5 bases). Germline V gene sequence: CDR1 SGHRS, CDR2 YFSETQ. Deletions cut 0 bases from V and 8 bases from J, with 14 bases between. The CDR3 is 14 residues long.

The chain couples TRBV11-3 to TRBJ2-2; D might be TRBD1 (6 bases). The CDR3 is made up of 15 amino acids. Germline CDR1 SGHNT, CDR2 YENEEA. V was shortened by 3 bases and J by 3 bases, with 11 bases between the two germline ends. The CDR3 spells CASSLGQSYTGELFF. The CDR3, as DNA: TGTGCCAGCAGCTTGGGACAATCTTACACCGGGGAGCTGTTTTTT.

This chain joins TRBV7-9 and TRBJ2-7, with 9 bases identical to TRBD2. From germline, CDR1 is SEHNR and CDR2 FQNEAQ (reference sequence). Unmatched junction bases numbered 2, after V lost 8 bases and J lost 3 bases. This CDR3 region has 12 residues. CDR3 residues: CASGGRDYEQYF. DNA of the CDR3: TGTGCCAGCGGCGGGAGGGACTACGAGCAGTACTTC. Variable domain in full (rest from reference TRBV7-9 and TRBJ2-7): DTGVSQNPRHKITKRGQNVTFRCDPISEHNRLYWYRQTLGQGPEFLTYFQNEAQLEKSRLLSDRFSAERPKGSFSTLEIQRTEQGDSAMYLCASGGRDYEQYFGPGTRLTVT.

The chain links TRBV27 to TRBJ2-3; D perhaps matches TRBD2 (6 bases). Deletions cut 3 bases from V and 2 bases from J, with 12 bases between. Germline V gene data show CDR1 as MNHEY and CDR2 as SMNVEV (reference sequence). The CDR3 length is 15 residues. As DNA, the CDR3 is TGTGCCAGCAGTTTTTCTAGCGACTTCACAGATACGCAGTATTTT. Amino acids: CASSFSSDFTDTQYF.

The chain's CDR3 is CASSQVPGKTGELFF. The CDR3 nucleotides are TGTGCCAGCAGCCAAGTTCCCGGAAAGACCGGGGAGCTGTTTTTT. This chain connects TRBV3-1 to TRBJ2-2; D unclear. Trimming cost V 1 base and J 5 bases, with 11 bases left between them. Germline-derived CDR1 and CDR2 are LGHDT and YNNKEL (reference sequence). This CDR3 region has 15 residues.

This clonotype has a count of ten or more. This sequence joins TRBV12-3 or TRBV12-4 and TRBJ1-2; a weak D match, TRBD1 (6 bases). Trimming pared 6 bases from V and 8 bases from J, leaving 16 bases between. This CDR3 is 13 amino acids long. The CDR3 protein is CASRDSREYGYTF. The CDR3, as DNA: TGTGCCAGCAGGGACAGTCGGGAGTACGGCTACACCTTC.

J is TRBJ2-7 and V is TRBV3-1, with 7 bases lining up with TRBD2. CDR1 and CDR2 from the germline V gene are LGHDT and YNNKEL (reference sequence). Trimming at V came to 4 bases and at J to 4 bases, leaving 10 bases not matched to a gene. The CDR3 spans 15 residues. The CDR3 loop is CASSLKGLPLYEQYF. The CDR3 region has the DNA TGTGCCAGCAGCCTTAAGGGACTACCCCTATACGAGCAGTACTTC.

The chain is built from TRBV7-9 and TRBJ2-7; D is ambiguous. CDR3 length: 12 amino acids. V shed 2 bases and J shed 7 bases, with 9 bases lying between them. Germline assignment: CDR1 SEHNR and CDR2 FQNEAQ (reference sequence). The CDR3 loop reads CASSLRPLEQYF. Written as DNA, the CDR3 is TGTGCCAGCAGCTTAAGGCCCCTTGAGCAGTACTTC.

This clonotype was observed a few times. The chain recombines TRBV7-9 with TRBJ1-5; D remains unclear. CDR1 is SEHNR and CDR2 is FQNEAQ in the germline V gene (reference sequence). The ends were cut back, 4 bases at V and 4 bases at J, with 8 bases in the middle. CDR3 size: 13 residues. The CDR3 DNA is TGTGCCAGCAGCTCGACTCCTAATCAGCCCCAGCATTTT. It is translated as CASSSTPNQPQHF. Full variable domain (missing parts from reference TRBV7-9 and TRBJ1-5): DTGVSQNPRHKITKRGQNVTFRCDPISEHNRLYWYRQTLGQGPEFLTYFQNEAQLEKSRLLSDRFSAERPKGSFSTLEIQRTEQGDSAMYLCASSSTPNQPQHFGDGTRLSIL.

This clonotype was counted a few times. The genes are TRBV6-1 and TRBJ1-1, with 10 bases matching TRBD1. CDR1 is MNHNS, CDR2 SASEGT, per germline. Losses at the gene ends were 6 bases for V and 14 bases for J; bases not matched to a gene: 9. This CDR3 spans 12 amino acids. The CDR3 sequence is CASSQTGTGAFF. CDR3 coding DNA: TGTGCCAGCAGCCAGACCGGGACAGGGGCCTTCTTT.

The chain is built from TRBV20-1 and TRBJ1-5; D gene ambiguous. V lost 4 bases to trimming and J lost 7 bases, with 11 bases between them. CDR1 DFQATT and CDR2 SNEGSKA come from the germline V gene (reference sequence). CDR3 length equals 12 residues. CDR3 bases: TGCAGTGCTATACGGCCCCGGCAGCCCCAGCATTTT. Translation: CSAIRPRQPQHF.

The genes are TRBV20-1 and TRBJ1-1; no definite D call. CDR3 size: 12 residues. Between the trimmed V and J ends, which lost 5 bases and 6 bases, there was a span of 13 bases. Germline V CDR1 and CDR2: DFQATT, SNEGSKA (reference sequence). In DNA, the CDR3 is TGCAGTGCTCATCAAGGAGGTGCTGAAGCTTTCTTT. Its protein is CSAHQGGAEAFF.

This clonotype was found many times. The chain carries TRBV13 and TRBJ1-1; 12 bases are a match to TRBD1. From germline, CDR1 is PRHDT and CDR2 FYEKMQ (reference sequence). The CDR3 sequence is 17 residues long. The trim removed 2 bases at V and 3 bases at J, leaving 7 bases unmatched. CDR3 in DNA: TGTGCCAGCAGCTTAAGCGGGACAGGGGGCTGGGACACTGAAGCTTTCTTT. As protein: CASSLSGTGGWDTEAFF.

A few counts support this clonotype. This chain uses TRBV7-2 with TRBJ1-2; the D gene is possibly TRBD1 (5 bases). The CDR3 spans 15 residues. Between the trimmed V and J ends, which lost 2 bases and 8 bases, there was a span of 18 bases. CDR1 and CDR2 from the germline V gene are SGHTA and FQGNSA. CDR3 coding DNA: TGTGCCAGCAGCTTAAACGGGGGGAAGACATGGGGCTACACCTTC. This codes for CASSLNGGKTWGYTF.

This CDR3 reads CASSQGLAGGGETQYF. The CDR3 nucleotides are TGCGCCAGCAGCCAAGGCCTAGCGGGGGGGGGAGAGACCCAGTACTTC. The chain uses TRBV4-1 and TRBJ2-5; 12 nucleotides line up with TRBD2. The CDR3 is 16 residues long. V trimming: 1 base; J trimming: 4 bases; junction bases outside the gene matches: 4. Germline loops: CDR1 MGHRA, CDR2 YSYEKL.

This clonotype occurred a few times. This chain connects TRBV12-3 or TRBV12-4 to TRBJ1-5; D gene unclear. CDR3 length: 13 residues. The ends were cut back, 3 bases at V and 3 bases at J, with 6 bases in the middle. The CDR3 coding sequence is TGTGCCAGCAGTTTCAGCTTCAATCAGCCCCAGCATTTT. It translates to CASSFSFNQPQHF.